These 12 T cell receptor beta chains were sequenced from one sample in a study of beta chain features in type 1 diabetes. These receptors' antigens are unknown. What was sequenced were expressed TCRB transcripts, since all of the isolated RNA had been reverse transcribed. TCRdb's copy holds only in-frame clones and misses some; the assay was immunoSEQ multiplex PCR. The data contain about 53,000 clones, approximately 60% of them seen just once; the ten biggest clones take up 0.29%. Findings of the study overall: Moderately but significantly shorter TCRB CDR3s were found in Type 1 diabetes patients in all four CD4+ subsets.

The sample consisted of stem cell memory CD4+ T cells from blood. The receptors stem from a woman aged 30 to 39 with type 1 diabetes.

The chain has TRBV7-9 and TRBJ2-1, with D unclear. Trimming removed 3 bases from V and 2 bases from J, with 8 bases in between. This CDR3 contains 14 residues. Per the germline V gene, CDR1 is SEHNR and CDR2 is FQNEAQ (reference sequence). Here the CDR3 reads CASSLRETYNEQFF. The DNA for the CDR3 is TGTGCCAGCAGCTTGCGAGAGACCTACAATGAGCAGTTCTTC.

This chain joins TRBV11-2 and TRBJ2-7; maybe TRBD1 (6 bases). CDR3 size: 13 residues. CDR1 is SGHAT, CDR2 FQNNGV, per germline. Trimming pared 2 bases from V and 3 bases from J, leaving 8 bases between. Here the CDR3 DNA reads TGTGCCAGCAGCTTATCACAGGGCTACGAGCAGTACTTC. Amino acid sequence: CASSLSQGYEQYF.

The J gene is TRBJ2-1, the V gene TRBV18; D perhaps matches TRBD1 (6 bases). V lost 5 bases to trimming and J lost 5 bases, with 13 bases between them. Looked up from germline, CDR1 is KGHSH and CDR2 is LQKENI. The CDR3 is made up of 14 amino acids. The CDR3 loop reads CASSGGQPNNEQFF. The CDR3 coding sequence is TGTGCCAGCTCAGGTGGACAGCCTAACAATGAGCAGTTCTTC.

This clone has more than one count but fewer than ten. This chain connects TRBV12-5 to TRBJ1-1; 9 positions agree with TRBD1. This CDR3 comprises 19 residues. Per the germline V gene, CDR1 is LGHNT and CDR2 is FRNRAP. Losses at the gene ends were 6 bases for V and 0 bases for J; bases not matched to a gene: 17. The CDR3 loop is CASGRIISSGTGMNTEAFF. The CDR3, as DNA: TGTGCTAGTGGCCGAATCATATCCTCCGGGACAGGGATGAACACTGAAGCTTTCTTT.

The chain couples TRBV19 to TRBJ1-2, with 7 positions matching TRBD1. CDR1 is LNHDA and CDR2 is SQIVND in the germline V gene (reference sequence). This CDR3 is built from 14 residues. V lost 3 bases and J lost 6; bases outside the gene matches: 7. CDR3 residues: CASSIIDRDHGYTF. Written as DNA, the CDR3 is TGTGCCAGTAGTATCATCGACAGGGATCATGGCTACACCTTC. The whole variable domain, filled in from reference TRBV19 and TRBJ1-2, reads DGGITQSPKYLFRKEGQNVTLSCEQNLNHDAMYWYRQDPGQGLRLIYYSQIVNDFQKGDIAEGYSVSREKKESFPLTVTSAQKNPTAFYLCASSIIDRDHGYTFGSGTRLTVV.

The chain recombines TRBV2 with TRBJ1-3; D is undetermined. CDR3 length: 14 residues. Germline CDR1 and CDR2: SNHLY and FYNNEI. V lost 6 bases to trimming and J lost 2 bases, with 11 bases between them. The CDR3 DNA follows: TGTGCCAGCAGACTCCACGACACTGGAAACACCATATATTTT. Amino acids: CASRLHDTGNTIYF.

The rearrangement links TRBV10-2 to TRBJ2-5; 9 nucleotides agree with TRBD2. The CDR3 extends over 13 amino acids. V lost 8 bases to trimming and J lost 5 bases; unmatched junction nucleotides: 6. Germline-derived CDR1 and CDR2 are WSHSY and SAAADI. In DNA, the CDR3 is TGCGCCAGCGGCTGGACTAGCGCTGAGACCCAGTACTTC. This encodes CASGWTSAETQYF.

This clone occurred a few times. The chain uses TRBV5-1 and TRBJ2-5, with D possibly matching TRBD2 (5 bases). Deletions cut 1 base from V and 0 bases from J, with 13 bases between. This CDR3 has 16 residues. Germline assignment: CDR1 SGHRS and CDR2 YFSETQ. The CDR3 region has the DNA TGCGCCAGCAGCTTGAGCGTATACGGGAACCAAGAGACCCAGTACTTC. Translation: CASSLSVYGNQETQYF.

This clone was observed a handful of times. The chain employs TRBV30 and TRBJ1-1; 11 bases are a match to TRBD1. The CDR3 has 15 amino acids. CDR1 is GTSNPN, CDR2 SVGIG, per germline (reference sequence). V shed 0 bases, J shed 1 base, and the junction held 1 base outside the gene matches. The CDR3 loop reads CAWSVGTGGNTEAFF. In DNA form, the CDR3 reads TGTGCCTGGAGTGTTGGGACAGGGGGGAACACTGAAGCTTTCTTT.

The chain recombines TRBV19 with TRBJ2-1, with TRBD2 matching over 9 bases. In germline, CDR1 is LNHDA, CDR2 SQIVND (reference sequence). The CDR3 runs 14 residues. Trimming took 7 bases from V and 12 from J; bases not matched to a gene: 13. The CDR3 coding sequence is TGTGCCAGTACTTCCGGGCAGAAGACTAGCGGGCAGTTCTTC. Encoded protein: CASTSGQKTSGQFF. The full variable domain, in which reference TRBV19 and TRBJ2-1 provide the parts outside the CDR3, is DGGITQSPKYLFRKEGQNVTLSCEQNLNHDAMYWYRQDPGQGLRLIYYSQIVNDFQKGDIAEGYSVSREKKESFPLTVTSAQKNPTAFYLCASTSGQKTSGQFFGPGTRLTVL.

The V gene is TRBV7-9, the J gene TRBJ2-7; the D gene is possibly TRBD2 (6 bases). The V end lost 5 bases, the J end lost 3 bases, and 17 bases lay between the germline ends. The CDR3 length is 15 residues. Germline V CDR1 and CDR2: SEHNR, FQNEAQ (reference sequence). The CDR3 loop is CASSPGTVGDYEQYF. CDR3 in DNA: TGTGCCAGCAGCCCAGGGACTGTTGGGGACTACGAGCAGTACTTC.

The table lists this clone with a few counts. The CDR3 loop reads CASSTRQGGYEQYF. In DNA, the CDR3 is TGTGCCAGCAGCACCCGACAGGGGGGGTACGAGCAGTACTTC. The chain joins TRBV7-8 to TRBJ2-7, with TRBD1 matching 9 bases. Losses at the gene ends were 5 bases for V and 4 bases for J; bases not matched to a gene: 6. This CDR3 is 14 amino acids long. From germline, CDR1 is SGHVS and CDR2 FQNEAQ.